These 25 T cell receptor beta chains were all obtained from the same sample, sequenced in a study of T cells in Graves' hyperthyroidism and ophthalmopathy. It was RNA transcripts that yielded the amplified TCR beta CDR3 regions. HTBI primers were used for first-round RT-PCR of the TCR CDR3. TCRdb re-called the multiplex PCR reads with MiXCR, one entry per CDR3 protein. The sample consists of a few hundred thousand distinct CDR3 sequences, approximately 48% of them appearing once. The specimen sequenced was peripheral blood or thyroid tissue (not recorded which). The receptors shown here come from an adult woman with Graves' disease, either hyperthyroidism or ophthalmopathy (not recorded which).

This clonotype was seen at least ten times. The chain joins TRBV15 to TRBJ1-1, with D unresolved. Trimming took 8 bases from V and 0 from J, leaving 10 bases between them. The CDR3 consists of 13 residues. The germline V gene encodes CDR1 LNHNV and CDR2 YYDKDF (reference sequence). CDR3 coding DNA: TGTGCCACCCGTCAACCTATGAACACTGAAGCTTTCTTT. This sequence encodes CATRQPMNTEAFF.

This clonotype showed up many times. The chain links TRBV5-1 to TRBJ2-2; D tentatively reads TRBD1 or TRBD2 (5 bases each). Germline V lookup: CDR1 SGHRS, CDR2 YFSETQ. V gave up 4 bases and J gave up 4 bases, with 11 bases separating them. This CDR3 is built from 14 residues. The CDR3 reads CASSQGRTTGELFF. In DNA form, the CDR3 reads TGCGCCAGCAGCCAGGGACGGACCACCGGGGAGCTGTTTTTT.

V usage is TRBV7-2 and J usage is TRBJ1-4; 8 nucleotides agree with TRBD1. The CDR3 loop spans 12 amino acids. V shed 6 bases and J 11 bases; nucleotides not matched to a gene: 5. The germline V gene has CDR1 SGHTA and CDR2 FQGNSA. The CDR3 reads CASRDRAWKLFF. CDR3 sequence (DNA): TGTGCCAGCAGGGACAGGGCCTGGAAACTGTTTTTT.

The table lists this clonotype with a few counts. The chain has TRBV20-1 and TRBJ2-7; 8 bases map to TRBD2. V trimming: 4 bases; J trimming: 4 bases; junction bases outside the gene matches: 6. Per germline, CDR1 DFQATT and CDR2 SNEGSKA (reference sequence). This CDR3 has 13 residues. CDR3 loop: CSANRTSSYEQYF. In nucleotides, the CDR3 is TGCAGTGCTAACAGGACTAGCAGTTACGAGCAGTACTTC.

Only a few counts were recorded for this clonotype. The chain carries TRBV20-1 and TRBJ2-7; 10 bases align to TRBD1. The CDR3 extends over 15 amino acids. Germline values: CDR1 DFQATT, CDR2 SNEGSKA (reference sequence). The ends lost 6 bases at V and 7 bases at J; junction bases unmatched: 15. CDR3 region: CSAQPGQGDSGEQYF. The CDR3 DNA reads as TGCAGTGCCCAACCTGGACAGGGGGATAGTGGGGAGCAGTACTTC.

Details on this clonotype: An end of the junction differs from the germline gene, which may be a read error. This chain connects TRBV2 to TRBJ1-5, with unresolved D. Germline CDR1 and CDR2: SNHLY and FYNNEI. This CDR3 has 15 residues. DNA for the CDR3: TGTGCCAGCAGTGCAGTCACCGTGAGCACTCAGCCCCAGCATTTT. It specifies CASSAVTVSTQPQHF.

CDR3 in amino acids: CASSLGLQLTGNTIYF. The CDR3 nucleotides read TGTGCCAGCAGCTTAGGATTGCAGCTGACTGGAAACACCATATATTTT. This chain uses TRBV7-8 with TRBJ1-3; no reliable D call. The CDR3 totals 16 residues. The germline V and J ends were trimmed by 1 base and 2 bases, with 12 bases remaining between them. The V gene's germline CDR1 is SGHVS and CDR2 FQNEAQ.

The J gene is TRBJ1-5, the V gene TRBV5-4; the D gene is possibly TRBD1 (5 bases). Per the germline V gene, CDR1 is SGHNT and CDR2 is YYREEE (reference sequence). Trimming took 0 bases from V and 0 from J, leaving 10 bases between them. The CDR3 is 16 residues long. The CDR3 reads CASSLGGGNSNQPQHF. The CDR3 DNA reads as TGTGCCAGCAGCTTGGGTGGGGGGAATAGCAATCAGCCCCAGCATTTT.

This chain joins TRBV12-3 or TRBV12-4 and TRBJ2-7; 7 bases fit TRBD2. CDR3 size: 11 residues. J lost 10 bases, V lost 1 base, and 1 base had no gene match. The CDR3 DNA reads TGTGCCAGCAGTTTAGGCGGGAGTCAGTACTTC. Encoded protein: CASSLGGSQYF.

Details on this clonotype: Germline and junction disagree at one end, which may indicate a read error. V is TRBV5-1 and J is TRBJ1-2, with D unresolved. The germline V gene has CDR1 SGHRS and CDR2 YFSETQ. The length of the CDR3 is 16 residues. The DNA for the CDR3 is TGCGCCAGCAGATTGCCTCATCGGGAGCGCAACTACGGCTACACCTTC. Translation gives CASRLPHRERNYGYTF. Combining the CDR3 with reference TRBV5-1 and TRBJ1-2 gives the whole variable domain KAGVTQTPRYLIKTRGQQVTLSCSPISGHRSVSWYQQTPGQGLQFLFEYFSETQRNKGNFPGRFSGRQFSNSRSEMNVSTLELGDSALYLCASRLPHRERNYGYTFGSGTRLTVV.

The rearrangement joins TRBV7-2 to TRBJ1-5; D may be TRBD1 (5 bases). V was cut by 6 bases and J by 6 bases, with 12 bases left in between. Germline V gene data show CDR1 as SGHTA and CDR2 as FQGNSA. The CDR3 has 13 residues. Here the CDR3 reads CASSFQGFQPQHF. The DNA for the CDR3 is TGTGCCAGCAGTTTTCAGGGCTTTCAGCCCCAGCATTTT.

This chain joins TRBV5-1 and TRBJ2-5; 11 bases align to TRBD2. Germline V lookup: CDR1 SGHRS, CDR2 YFSETQ. The CDR3 is made up of 16 amino acids. V dropped 4 bases and J dropped 4; count of bases not matched to a gene: 9. Here the CDR3 reads CASSEKTSGIRETQYF. The CDR3 DNA is TGCGCCAGCAGCGAGAAGACTAGCGGGATACGAGAGACCCAGTACTTC.

The chain joins TRBV5-8 to TRBJ2-7; 7 positions agree with TRBD1. The DNA end is more similar to TRBJ2-1, so the J call may be wrong. There are 13 residues in the CDR3. CDR1 is SGHTS, CDR2 YDEGEE, per germline. The CDR3 sequence: CASSKTQGNEQFF. DNA for the CDR3: TGTGCCAGCAGCAAAACACAGGGGAATGAGCAGTTCTTC.

The chain is built from TRBV20-1 and TRBJ2-5; 7 bases are shared with TRBD2. The CDR3 runs 14 residues. Per germline, CDR1 DFQATT and CDR2 SNEGSKA (reference sequence). The junction had 8 bases not matched to a gene; V was cut back by 2 bases and J by 5 bases. The DNA of the CDR3 is TGCAGTGCTAGACTAGTGGGGGGGTGGGAGACCCAGTACTTC. Residues: CSARLVGGWETQYF.

This chain links TRBV20-1 with TRBJ2-7; 9 positions agree with TRBD1. CDR1 DFQATT and CDR2 SNEGSKA come from the germline V gene (reference sequence). Trimming removed 5 bases from V and 4 bases from J; junction bases left unmatched: 6. This CDR3 spans 13 amino acids. CDR3 DNA sequence: TGCAGTGCTCCCTGGACAGGGGAATACGAGCAGTACTTC. It specifies CSAPWTGEYEQYF.

This chain links TRBV20-1 with TRBJ2-7, with TRBD1 matching over 8 bases. The germline gives CDR1 DFQATT, CDR2 SNEGSKA (reference sequence). The CDR3 totals 14 residues. V lost 0 bases, J lost 4 bases, and 5 bases stayed unmatched. CDR3: CSARDGQGTYEQYF. The CDR3 DNA reads as TGCAGTGCTAGAGACGGACAGGGTACGTACGAGCAGTACTTC.

The sample holds a few counts of this clonotype. The chain combines TRBV7-2 with TRBJ1-1; a weak D match, TRBD1 (6 bases). CDR3 length: 14 amino acids. CDR1 is SGHTA and CDR2 is FQGNSA in the germline V gene. Trimming pared 1 base from V and 5 bases from J, leaving 11 bases between. CDR3 bases: TGTGCCAGCAGCTTAGGCGGGGGGCTTACTGAAGCTTTCTTT. Its protein is CASSLGGGLTEAFF.

The genes are TRBV5-1 and TRBJ2-7; 8 nucleotides match TRBD2. CDR1 is SGHRS, CDR2 YFSETQ, per germline. This CDR3 has 14 amino acids. V lost 7 bases, J lost 7 bases, and 13 bases stayed unmatched. The CDR3 bases are TGCGCCAGCCGTGGGCCAGCGGGAGAGGGTGAGCAGTACTTC. Its translation is CASRGPAGEGEQYF.

There are many counts of this clonotype. The rearrangement uses TRBV19 and TRBJ1-5, with 8 bases matching TRBD1. In germline, CDR1 is LNHDA, CDR2 SQIVND (reference sequence). CDR3 length: 16 amino acids. V shed 2 bases and J 2 bases; nucleotides not matched to a gene: 5. CDR3 region: CASSIPGGRGNQPQHF. CDR3 bases: TGTGCCAGTAGTATACCAGGGGGCAGGGGCAATCAGCCCCAGCATTTT.

This clonotype was found a few times. V is TRBV7-9 and J is TRBJ2-7, with 8 bases identical to TRBD2. Germline CDR1 SEHNR, CDR2 FQNEAQ (reference sequence). Trimming took 7 bases from V and 2 from J; bases not matched to a gene: 7. The CDR3 length is 14 residues. For the CDR3, the DNA is TGTGCCAGCACCCCGGGGGGGGCGGCCTACGAGCAGTACTTC. This encodes CASTPGGAAYEQYF.

The chain employs TRBV7-1 and TRBJ2-7; the match to TRBD2 covers 11 bases. TRBV7-1 is marked as an open reading frame, function uncertain. The V segment lost 7 bases and the J segment 4 bases; nucleotides outside the gene matches: 15. This CDR3 is 17 amino acids long. The CDR3 DNA reads as TGTGCCAGCAACGTTCCTACTAGCGGGAGAACAGTGTACGAGCAGTACTTC. As protein: CASNVPTSGRTVYEQYF.

The CDR3 bases are TGTGCCAGCAGCGTATTCATCGGGGCAGAGAAAGAGACCCAGTACTTC. The encoded protein is CASSVFIGAEKETQYF. V is TRBV9 and J is TRBJ2-5, with D possibly being TRBD1 or TRBD2 (5 bases each). Trimming pared 1 base from V and 3 bases from J, leaving 16 bases between. The CDR3 sequence is 16 residues long. The germline V gene has CDR1 SGDLS and CDR2 YYNGEE.

This clonotype was seen at least ten times. The rearrangement uses TRBV20-1 and TRBJ1-6; tentatively, D is TRBD1 (6 bases). With 0 bases removed from V and 8 bases from J, the gap between germline ends came to 8 bases. The CDR3 has 13 amino acids. The germline V gene encodes CDR1 DFQATT and CDR2 SNEGSKA (reference sequence). The CDR3 reads CSAREGADSPLHF. The CDR3 nucleotides are TGCAGTGCTAGAGAGGGGGCAGATTCACCCCTCCACTTT.

Ten or more counts support this clonotype. The chain is built from TRBV29-1 and TRBJ2-7; the match to TRBD1 covers 7 bases. The V segment lost 5 bases and the J segment 4 bases; nucleotides outside the gene matches: 2. The CDR3 runs to 11 residues. CDR1 SQVTM and CDR2 ANQGSEA come from the germline V gene. The CDR3 DNA sequence: TGCAGCGTTTCGACAGGGTACGAGCAGTACTTC. Its translation: CSVSTGYEQYF.

Ten or more counts support this clonotype. The rearrangement uses TRBV6-5 and TRBJ1-1; TRBD1 matches 10 bases. CDR1 and CDR2 (germline): MNHEY, SVGAGI. The CDR3 extends over 14 amino acids. Unmatched junction bases numbered 8, after V lost 6 bases and J lost 7 bases. The DNA for the CDR3 is TGTGCCAGCAGCTTCGGGACAGGGGCCCTTGAAGCTTTCTTT. It specifies CASSFGTGALEAFF.